Each of the 32 T cell receptor beta chains below was sequenced from the same sample in a study of blood T cells in healthy people across ages. Combining a sample-barcoded 5' primer with a J-beta primer mix, a second PCR ran for roughly 7 to 11 cycles. TCRdb reprocessed the 5' RACE reads via MiXCR and lists one record per CDR3 protein. Of roughly 1,800,000 distinct CDR3 sequences listed, roughly 49% are singletons. The sequenced sample was blood. The receptor source for this set is a woman aged 35 to 49 in good health.

This clonotype was observed a few times. The DNA for the CDR3 is TGCGCCAGCAGCCAAGAGAGATCGGGCAGGGGGCGCACAGATACGCAGTATTTT. It encodes CASSQERSGRGRTDTQYF. The chain carries TRBV4-3 and TRBJ2-3; 8 bases match TRBD1. With 0 bases clipped from V and 1 base from J, the junction kept 9 bases outside the gene matches. The CDR3 loop spans 18 amino acids. Germline CDR1 is LGHNA and CDR2 is YSLEER.

The chain couples TRBV7-3 to TRBJ2-1, with 9 bases lining up with TRBD1. CDR1 SGHTA and CDR2 FQGTGA come from the germline V gene. This CDR3 contains 18 residues. With 4 bases clipped from V and 12 bases from J, the junction kept 22 bases outside the gene matches. The CDR3 loop reads CASSSTPPGQGNILRQFF. CDR3 DNA sequence: TGTGCCAGCAGCTCCACGCCTCCGGGACAGGGCAACATATTACGGCAGTTCTTC.

The CDR3 spells CASSQGDQGFYTF. The CDR3 DNA is TGCGCCAGCAGCCAAGGGGATCAGGGTTTCTACACCTTC. The V and J genes are TRBV4-1 and TRBJ1-2, with D perhaps matching TRBD1 (5 bases). Trimming left V 1 base short and J 10 bases short, with 13 bases between. The CDR3 is made up of 13 amino acids. The germline V gene encodes CDR1 MGHRA and CDR2 YSYEKL.

This clonotype came up a few times. J is TRBJ2-1 and V is TRBV20-1; tentatively, D is TRBD2 (7 bases). V lost 1 base, J lost 5 bases, and 18 bases lay in between. The CDR3 contains 16 residues. Germline-derived CDR1 and CDR2 are DFQATT and SNEGSKA (reference sequence). The DNA of the CDR3 is TGCAGTGCTAGAGGGACCTGGTGGGGGGGCCACAATGAGCAGTTCTTC. Translating gives CSARGTWWGGHNEQFF.

There are a few counts of this clonotype. The chain is built from TRBV5-1 and TRBJ2-5; 8 bases map to TRBD1. Germline assignment: CDR1 SGHRS and CDR2 YFSETQ. Trimming cost V 4 bases and J 0 bases; bases outside gene matches: 14. The CDR3 contains 18 residues. The CDR3 region has the DNA TGCGCCAGCAGCAGGGGACAGGCGACGAGGGGGTACCAAGAGACCCAGTACTTC. Its translation: CASSRGQATRGYQETQYF. The variable domain in full, with the rest retrieved from reference TRBV5-1 and TRBJ2-5, is KAGVTQTPRYLIKTRGQQVTLSCSPISGHRSVSWYQQTPGQGLQFLFEYFSETQRNKGNFPGRFSGRQFSNSRSEMNVSTLELGDSALYLCASSRGQATRGYQETQYFGPGTRLLVL.

The chain combines TRBV20-1 with TRBJ1-2; 7 bases line up with TRBD1. The CDR3 covers 15 residues. V lost 2 bases to trimming and J lost 4 bases; unmatched junction nucleotides: 10. Germline CDR1 reads DFQATT; CDR2 reads SNEGSKA (reference sequence). CDR3 bases: TGCAGTGCTAGACTCTCGACAGGGCGATCCTATGGCTACACCTTC. Protein sequence: CSARLSTGRSYGYTF.

The chain uses TRBV2 and TRBJ1-2; D is ambiguous. The ends were cut back, 6 bases at V and 0 bases at J, with 14 bases in the middle. Germline V gives CDR1 SNHLY, CDR2 FYNNEI. The CDR3 runs to 15 residues. In DNA, the CDR3 is TGTGCCAGCAGAACCGGCGGAGGAGCTAACTATGGCTACACCTTC. This gives the protein CASRTGGGANYGYTF.

The chain recombines TRBV7-9 with TRBJ2-3, with TRBD2 as a possible D gene (5 bases). V was shortened by 5 bases and J by 2 bases, with 14 bases between the two germline ends. The germline gives CDR1 SEHNR, CDR2 FQNEAQ (reference sequence). This CDR3 has 15 amino acids. CDR3 loop: CASSQTGISTDTQYF. In nucleotides, the CDR3 is TGTGCCAGCAGCCAAACCGGGATCTCCACAGATACGCAGTATTTT.

There are a few counts of this clonotype. The CDR3 DNA is TGTGCCACCAGTCCCCGGGACAGCAGCTCCTACAATGAGCAGTTCTTC. It specifies CATSPRDSSSYNEQFF. The J gene is TRBJ2-1, the V gene TRBV24-1; 7 bases map to TRBD1. CDR3 length: 16 residues. CDR1 is KGHDR, CDR2 SFDVKD, per germline. J gave up 0 bases and V 6 bases, and 7 bases lay outside the gene matches.

This clonotype appeared a few times. The chain combines TRBV20-1 with TRBJ2-7; 13 bases match TRBD2. This CDR3 is built from 14 residues. CDR1 is DFQATT and CDR2 is SNEGSKA in the germline V gene (reference sequence). The V and J ends lost 6 bases and 3 bases, in that order; junction bases with no gene match: 5. The CDR3: CSAPGLAGDYEQYF. The DNA for the CDR3 is TGCAGTGCCCCCGGACTAGCGGGGGACTACGAGCAGTACTTC.

The gene calls are TRBV6-6 and TRBJ1-2; the match to TRBD1 covers 8 bases. The CDR3 covers 14 residues. With V trimmed by 6 bases and J by 5 bases, 8 bases remained unmatched. Germline V gene lookup returns CDR1 MNHNY and CDR2 SVGAGI (reference sequence). CDR3 amino acids: CASRETGESYGYTF. The CDR3 nucleotides read TGTGCCAGCAGAGAGACAGGGGAGAGTTATGGCTACACCTTC.

This clonotype showed up just once. This sequence joins TRBV7-2 and TRBJ2-5, with D uncertain. V was cut by 4 bases and J by 6 bases, with 9 bases left in between. The CDR3 runs to 12 residues. Germline CDR1 reads SGHTA; CDR2 reads FQGNSA. For the CDR3, the DNA is TGTGCCAGCAGCTCTCCCGACCAGACCCAGTACTTC. Its translation: CASSSPDQTQYF.

This clonotype showed up just a few times. This chain links TRBV28 with TRBJ2-3; 8 bases are a match to TRBD1. The CDR3 is 14 amino acids. The V gene end was trimmed by 5 bases and the J gene end by 5 bases; junction bases not matched to a gene: 6. Germline values: CDR1 MDHEN, CDR2 SYDVKM. This chain's CDR3 is CASSHGTGVDTQYF. The CDR3 DNA reads TGTGCCAGCAGTCACGGGACAGGTGTAGATACGCAGTATTTT.

V is TRBV2 and J is TRBJ1-6; 7 bases are a match to TRBD1. Germline V CDR1 and CDR2: SNHLY, FYNNEI. The CDR3 is 17 residues long. The V segment lost 7 bases and the J segment 0 bases; nucleotides outside the gene matches: 9. The CDR3 here is CASTYRGKTSYNSPLHF. CDR3 nucleotide sequence: TGTGCCAGCACCTACAGGGGCAAAACCTCCTATAATTCACCCCTCCACTTT. Full variable domain (remainder filled in from reference TRBV2 and TRBJ1-6): EPEVTQTPSHQVTQMGQEVILRCVPISNHLYFYWYRQILGQKVEFLVSFYNNEISEKSEIFDDQFSVERPDGSNFTLKIRSTKLEDSAMYFCASTYRGKTSYNSPLHFGNGTRLTVT.

This clonotype appeared a single time. This chain uses TRBV6-2 or TRBV6-3 with TRBJ1-5; 9 positions agree with TRBD1. With 2 bases clipped from V and 10 bases from J, the junction kept 12 bases outside the gene matches. Per the germline V gene, CDR1 is MNHEY and CDR2 is SVGEGT. The CDR3 is made up of 16 amino acids. CDR3 loop: CASSYRAQTGGQPQHF. The CDR3 region has the DNA TGTGCCAGCAGTTACAGAGCGCAGACAGGGGGTCAACCCCAGCATTTT.

This clonotype was recorded a few times. The chain recombines TRBV6-2 or TRBV6-3 with TRBJ2-2; D is unclear. This CDR3 is 12 amino acids long. Germline V gene data show CDR1 as MNHEY and CDR2 as SVGEGT. Deletions cut 1 base from V and 4 bases from J, with 1 base between. The CDR3 sequence is CASSYFTGELFF. In DNA form, the CDR3 reads TGTGCCAGCAGTTACTTCACCGGGGAGCTGTTTTTT.

The chain employs TRBV2 and TRBJ2-5, with TRBD1 as a possible D gene (6 bases). Trimming removed 7 bases from V and 5 bases from J, with 17 bases in between. The CDR3 length is 14 residues. The V gene's germline CDR1 is SNHLY and CDR2 FYNNEI. The CDR3 loop is CASIQGWLPETQYF. CDR3 DNA: TGTGCCAGCATCCAGGGGTGGCTACCCGAGACCCAGTACTTC. Drawing the rest from reference TRBV2 and TRBJ2-5, the complete variable domain is EPEVTQTPSHQVTQMGQEVILRCVPISNHLYFYWYRQILGQKVEFLVSFYNNEISEKSEIFDDQFSVERPDGSNFTLKIRSTKLEDSAMYFCASIQGWLPETQYFGPGTRLLVL.

The V gene is TRBV7-8, the J gene TRBJ2-7; 10 bases line up with TRBD2. Germline lookup yields CDR1 SGHVS and CDR2 FQNEAQ. Trimming removed 4 bases from V and 3 bases from J; junction bases left unmatched: 12. The CDR3 has 17 amino acids. The CDR3 protein is CASSYHGGAGGIYEQYF. The CDR3 coding sequence is TGTGCCAGCAGCTACCACGGGGGAGCGGGGGGGATCTACGAGCAGTACTTC.

This sequence joins TRBV25-1 and TRBJ1-6; D possibly corresponds to TRBD1 (6 bases). Germline-derived CDR1 and CDR2 are MGHDK and SYGVNS. The length of the CDR3 is 15 residues. Between the trimmed V and J ends, which lost 3 bases and 9 bases, there was a span of 15 bases. This CDR3 reads CASSEGGARSSPLHF. CDR3 sequence (DNA): TGTGCCAGCAGTGAGGGGGGGGCGCGATCTTCACCCCTCCACTTT.

The chain carries TRBV27 and TRBJ2-3; D unresolved. CDR1 is MNHEY and CDR2 is SMNVEV in the germline V gene (reference sequence). The V gene lost 7 bases and the J gene lost 2 bases, with 10 bases spanning the gap. The CDR3 sequence is 13 residues long. This chain's CDR3 is CASTYGATDTQYF. The DNA of the CDR3 is TGTGCCAGCACCTATGGAGCCACAGATACGCAGTATTTT.

The chain carries TRBV12-3 or TRBV12-4 and TRBJ2-5; D is perhaps TRBD1 (5 bases). The CDR3 covers 14 residues. V was clipped by 5 bases and J by 5 bases, with 15 bases between them. CDR3: CASSVEAGKETQYF. CDR3 coding DNA: TGTGCCAGCAGTGTAGAGGCAGGGAAGGAGACCCAGTACTTC.

This clonotype was detected only a few times. This sequence joins TRBV7-2 and TRBJ2-5, with D possibly called TRBD1 or TRBD2 (5 bases each). Germline CDR1 is SGHTA and CDR2 is FQGNSA. The V end lost 5 bases, the J end lost 7 bases, and 11 bases lay between the germline ends. This CDR3 region has 12 residues. This CDR3 reads CASSPGTGTQYF. In nucleotides, the CDR3 is TGTGCCAGCAGCCCAGGGACCGGGACCCAGTACTTC. The variable domain in full, completed from reference TRBV7-2 and TRBJ2-5, reads GAGVSQSPSNKVTEKGKDVELRCDPISGHTALYWYRQSLGQGLEFLIYFQGNSAPDKSGLPSDRFSAERTGGSVSTLTIQRTQQEDSAVYLCASSPGTGTQYFGPGTRLLVL.

The chain has TRBV7-2 and TRBJ2-5; 11 bases fit TRBD1. CDR3 length: 16 residues. Trimming removed 2 bases from V and 5 bases from J; junction bases left unmatched: 7. Per germline, CDR1 SGHTA and CDR2 FQGNSA. This chain's CDR3 is CASSLRGQGARETQYF. CDR3 sequence (DNA): TGTGCCAGCAGCTTACGCGGACAGGGGGCGCGGGAGACCCAGTACTTC.

This chain links TRBV9 with TRBJ2-3, with TRBD2 as a possible D gene (5 bases). CDR3 length equals 15 residues. Between the trimmed V and J ends, which lost 4 bases and 8 bases, there was a span of 20 bases. CDR1 is SGDLS and CDR2 is YYNGEE in the germline V gene. CDR3 DNA sequence: TGTGCCAGCAGCTCCCGGGATCACACGGCGGCTACGCAGTATTTT. Translating it yields CASSSRDHTAATQYF.

The rearrangement joins TRBV7-2 to TRBJ1-4; perhaps TRBD1 as D (6 bases). CDR1 and CDR2 from the germline V gene are SGHTA and FQGNSA. The V end lost 1 base, the J end lost 14 bases, and 11 bases lay between the germline ends. CDR3 size: 12 residues. Here the CDR3 DNA reads TGTGCCAGCAGCTTAGTGGGACATCGGCTGTTTTTT. This encodes CASSLVGHRLFF.

The chain links TRBV4-1 to TRBJ2-3, with D perhaps given as TRBD1 or TRBD2 (5 bases each). CDR3 length: 16 residues. V lost 4 bases and J lost 1, with 15 bases in between. CDR1 and CDR2 (germline): MGHRA, YSYEKL. CDR3 in DNA: TGCGCCAGCAGCCGCTACAGGACTCTTCGCACAGATACGCAGTATTTT. This translates into CASSRYRTLRTDTQYF.

This clonotype has more than one count but fewer than ten. The rearrangement uses TRBV24-1 and TRBJ2-1, with D perhaps given as TRBD1 or TRBD2 (5 bases each). V shed 0 bases and J shed 0 bases, with 8 bases lying between them. CDR1 is KGHDR and CDR2 is SFDVKD in the germline V gene. The CDR3 consists of 16 residues. CDR3 residues: CATSDLVGGSYNEQFF. The CDR3 nucleotides are TGTGCCACCAGTGATTTGGTTGGGGGCTCCTACAATGAGCAGTTCTTC.

CDR3 in DNA: TGTGCCAGTAAACAGACAGGGGGCTCCTACGAGCAGTACTTC. Protein product: CASKQTGGSYEQYF. The chain couples TRBV19 to TRBJ2-4; 9 positions match TRBD1. The DNA end is more similar to TRBJ2-7, so the J call may be wrong. Germline V gene lookup returns CDR1 LNHDA and CDR2 SQIVND (reference sequence). The CDR3 spans 14 residues.

A few counts support this clonotype. The V gene is TRBV20-1, the J gene TRBJ2-7; D unclear. Germline-derived CDR1 and CDR2 are DFQATT and SNEGSKA (reference sequence). The CDR3 has 13 amino acids. V dropped 0 bases and J dropped 2 bases, with 8 bases sitting between them. CDR3 loop: CSAREAGTYEQYF. The CDR3 coding sequence is TGCAGTGCTAGAGAGGCTGGGACCTACGAGCAGTACTTC.

The rearrangement joins TRBV2 to TRBJ1-6; possibly TRBD1 for D (6 bases). CDR1 and CDR2 from the germline V gene are SNHLY and FYNNEI. CDR3 length equals 16 residues. The ends were cut back, 6 bases at V and 7 bases at J, with 19 bases in the middle. The CDR3 is CASSEVWTAENSPLHF. DNA for the CDR3: TGTGCCAGCAGCGAGGTCTGGACAGCCGAGAATTCACCCCTCCACTTT.

The rearrangement joins TRBV7-9 to TRBJ2-7; 7 positions match TRBD1. Germline CDR1 and CDR2: SEHNR and FQNEAQ (reference sequence). This CDR3 is built from 14 residues. After removal of 4 bases from V and 7 bases from J, the junction contained 10 bases not matched to a gene. The CDR3 loop is CASSWGQSWDEQYF. In DNA, the CDR3 is TGTGCCAGCAGCTGGGGACAGTCGTGGGATGAGCAGTACTTC.

This clonotype appeared a few times. The chain has TRBV25-1 and TRBJ2-1; D is possibly TRBD2 (6 bases). The CDR3 is 16 amino acids. Germline V lookup: CDR1 MGHDK, CDR2 SYGVNS. Trimming shortened V by 5 bases and J by 8 bases, and 22 bases separated the two germline ends. The CDR3 DNA sequence: TGTGCCAGCAGTCTCCCGGGACGGGACTGGCTCGATGAGCAGTTCTTC. As protein: CASSLPGRDWLDEQFF. Combining the CDR3 with reference TRBV25-1 and TRBJ2-1 gives the whole variable domain EADIYQTPRYLVIGTGKKITLECSQTMGHDKMYWYQQDPGMELHLIHYSYGVNSTEKGDLSSESTVSRIRTEHFPLTLESARPSHTSQYLCASSLPGRDWLDEQFFGPGTRLTVL.